The 14 T cell receptor beta chains below were found in one sample sequenced in a study of beta chain features in type 1 diabetes. Sequencing targeted expressed TCRB transcripts, as all isolated RNA had been reverse transcribed. Sequencing used immunoSEQ multiplex PCR; TCRdb keeps in-frame clones, though not all of them. The sample contains 430,000 or so clones, about an eighth of which appear only once. Specimen: naive CD4+ T cells from blood. All receptors come from a woman between 18 and 29 years old in good health.

The sample holds a few counts of this clone. The rearrangement uses TRBV2 and TRBJ2-1; 10 bases fit TRBD2. The germline V gene encodes CDR1 SNHLY and CDR2 FYNNEI. The length of the CDR3 is 15 residues. The ends lost 4 bases at V and 11 bases at J; junction bases unmatched: 11. CDR3 bases: TGTGCCAGCAGTGTGGCTAGCGGGGGAGCGAATAAGCAGTTCTTC. This translates into CASSVASGGANKQFF.

The chain combines TRBV4-1 with TRBJ2-1; 15 bases are a match to TRBD2. CDR1 and CDR2 (germline): MGHRA, YSYEKL. J lost 9 bases, V lost 3 bases, and 3 bases had no gene match. The CDR3 covers 15 residues. The CDR3 DNA is TGCGCCAGCAGCCATCAGGGACTAGCGGGGGGTGAGCAGTTCTTC. Its translation is CASSHQGLAGGEQFF.

The chain combines TRBV7-3 with TRBJ2-1; a weak D match, TRBD2 (5 bases). The germline V and J ends were trimmed by 0 bases and 9 bases, with 6 bases remaining between them. Germline CDR1 reads SGHTA; CDR2 reads FQGTGA. The CDR3 covers 12 residues. The CDR3 spells CASSLTAGEQFF. The CDR3 coding sequence is TGTGCCAGCAGCTTAACTGCGGGTGAGCAGTTCTTC.

This clone was counted between two and nine times. The rearrangement uses TRBV28 and TRBJ2-2, with 12 bases matching TRBD2. The CDR3 extends over 15 amino acids. The V and J ends lost 6 bases and 5 bases, in that order; junction bases with no gene match: 4. In germline, CDR1 is MDHEN, CDR2 SYDVKM. The CDR3: CASSTGTSGTGELFF. The CDR3 coding sequence is TGTGCCAGCAGCACAGGGACTAGCGGGACCGGGGAGCTGTTTTTT. The variable domain in full, with the rest retrieved from reference TRBV28 and TRBJ2-2, is DVKVTQSSRYLVKRTGEKVFLECVQDMDHENMFWYRQDPGLGLRLIYFSYDVKMKEKGDIPEGYSVSREKKERFSLILESASTNQTSMYLCASSTGTSGTGELFFGEGSRLTVL.

With respect to this clone: Additional DNA sequences in this sample encode the identical CDR3. The chain links TRBV4-3 to TRBJ2-3; 7 bases agree with TRBD2. V lost 0 bases to trimming and J lost 4 bases; unmatched junction nucleotides: 1. This CDR3 is built from 14 residues. Germline loops: CDR1 LGHNA, CDR2 YSLEER. The CDR3, as DNA: TGCGCCAGCAGCCAAGATGGGGGGGCAGATACGCAGTATTTT. Amino acids: CASSQDGGADTQYF.

This clone was counted between two and nine times. The V call is TRBV13, the J call TRBJ1-3, with D tentatively TRBD1 (5 bases). V lost 4 bases to trimming and J lost 0 bases, with 13 bases between them. Germline CDR1 and CDR2: PRHDT and FYEKMQ (reference sequence). The CDR3 has 16 amino acids. CDR3: CASSSRAWSSGNTIYF. CDR3 bases: TGTGCCAGCAGCTCCAGGGCGTGGAGCTCTGGAAACACCATATATTTT.

The V and J genes are TRBV7-6 and TRBJ2-4, with 10 bases matching TRBD1. V shed 5 bases, J shed 7 bases, and the junction held 8 bases outside the gene matches. The CDR3 length is 15 residues. CDR1 is SGHVS and CDR2 is FNYEAQ in the germline V gene. The CDR3 bases are TGTGCCAGCAGCCCTCAGACAGGGGGCTGGAACATTCAGTACTTC. Residues: CASSPQTGGWNIQYF.

The V call is TRBV4-3, the J call TRBJ2-5; D may be TRBD2 (5 bases). The CDR3 is made up of 15 amino acids. The germline V gene encodes CDR1 LGHNA and CDR2 YSLEER. V dropped 0 bases and J dropped 3 bases, with 11 bases sitting between them. The CDR3 DNA sequence: TGCGCCAGCAGCCAAGATAGAACCGGGGAAGAGACCCAGTACTTC. Its translation is CASSQDRTGEETQYF.

This clone was recorded a few times. The chain has TRBV4-3 and TRBJ2-2; D unclear. The germline gives CDR1 LGHNA, CDR2 YSLEER. The CDR3 consists of 14 residues. Trimming removed 0 bases from V and 4 bases from J, with 6 bases in between. The CDR3 DNA sequence: TGCGCCAGCAGCCAAGAGCAGTTCACCGGGGAGCTGTTTTTT. It is translated as CASSQEQFTGELFF.

This clone turned up a few times. This chain links TRBV29-1 with TRBJ1-2, with 7 bases identical to TRBD1. Germline assignment: CDR1 SQVTM and CDR2 ANQGSEA. V was pared by 4 bases and J by 1 base, with 6 bases of the junction left unmatched. The CDR3 spans 14 residues. Here the CDR3 DNA reads TGCAGCGTTGGACGACAGGGCCTTAACTATGGCTACACCTTC. It specifies CSVGRQGLNYGYTF.

CDR3 sequence: CASSLALVAGPTDTQYF. In DNA form, the CDR3 reads TGTGCCAGCAGCTTAGCGTTAGTGGCGGGCCCCACAGATACGCAGTATTTT. The chain uses TRBV7-8 and TRBJ2-3, with D maybe TRBD2 (5 bases). V lost 0 bases and J 2 bases, leaving 15 bases between the germline ends. Germline V lookup: CDR1 SGHVS, CDR2 FQNEAQ. This CDR3 comprises 17 residues. The full variable domain, rest sourced from reference TRBV7-8 and TRBJ2-3, is GAGVSQSPRYKVAKRGQDVALRCDPISGHVSLFWYQQALGQGPEFLTYFQNEAQLDKSGLPSDRFFAERPEGSVSTLKIQRTQQEDSAVYLCASSLALVAGPTDTQYFGPGTRLTVL.

This chain uses TRBV27 with TRBJ2-1, with no clear D. The germline V gene has CDR1 MNHEY and CDR2 SMNVEV (reference sequence). There are 11 residues in the CDR3. Trimming removed 6 bases at V and 10 bases at J, with 10 bases between. The CDR3 protein is CASSTLREQFF. Written as DNA, the CDR3 is TGTGCCAGCAGCACCTTGAGGGAGCAGTTCTTC.

The gene calls are TRBV7-9 and TRBJ2-3, with 8 nucleotides matching TRBD2. The germline V gene encodes CDR1 SEHNR and CDR2 FQNEAQ (reference sequence). With V trimmed by 3 bases and J by 6 bases, 11 bases remained unmatched. The length of the CDR3 is 16 residues. CDR3 bases: TGTGCCAGCAGCTTGTCCGGGACTAGGGGCGGGGATACGCAGTATTTT. Its protein is CASSLSGTRGGDTQYF.

This clone was counted between two and nine times. V and J are TRBV7-2 and TRBJ2-7; 7 bases map to TRBD2. J was trimmed by 2 bases and V by 1 base; bases with no gene match: 5. The CDR3 runs to 15 residues. Germline CDR1 reads SGHTA; CDR2 reads FQGNSA. This CDR3 reads CASSLVVAGAYEQYF. In nucleotides, the CDR3 is TGTGCCAGCAGCTTAGTGGTAGCGGGTGCCTACGAGCAGTACTTC.